This T cell receptor (beta chain) originates from a study of T cells in Graves' hyperthyroidism and ophthalmopathy. Study-level results: Clonotypes that were expanded in thyroid above 0.001 mostly appeared in blood too. Ophthalmopathy was model-predicted a median around 6.1 months pre-onset.

Every diagnosis used clinical symptoms, serum thyroxine and TRAb, thyroid ultrasound and orbital computed tomography. The PBMCs had their origin in roughly 10 ml of fresh peripheral blood. TCR beta CDR3 regions were amplified from RNA transcripts. The study used the HTBI primer set for a first-round RT-PCR of the TCR CDR3. TCRdb re-derived calls from the multiplex PCR reads in MiXCR, one entry per CDR3 protein. This table has hundreds of thousands of distinct CDR3 sequences, about a sixth appearing once. Germline V gene sequence: CDR1 SGHTA, CDR2 FQGTGA. This CDR3 is 14 amino acids long. With regard to this clonotype: Its antigen is not known. A read error is possible here, since a much larger clone lies one base away.

This chain uses TRBV7-3 with TRBJ2-1; a possible D gene is TRBD2 (5 bases). The sequence was collected from a woman aged 18-30 years with Graves' ophthalmopathy. Sequencing input: blood. The DNA of the CDR3 is TGTGCCTGCAGCCCTCGGGGAGATTACAATGAGCAGTTCTTC. Translating it yields CACSPRGDYNEQFF.